The 20 T cell receptor beta chains below were found in one sample sequenced in a study of cytomegalovirus exposure and HLA in healthy donors. In the PCR, 60 Vbeta and 13 Jbeta primers were used. Sequencing used immunoSEQ multiplex PCR; TCRdb keeps in-frame clones, though not all of them. The table includes some 150,000 clones, around three fifths detected once. Material for sequencing was PBMCs. The receptors were gathered from a woman in her thirties in good health and CMV-seropositive.

The gene calls are TRBV18 and TRBJ1-1; D remains unclear. Germline V lookup: CDR1 KGHSH, CDR2 LQKENI. CDR3 size: 15 residues. V lost 4 bases and J 8 bases, leaving 20 bases between the germline ends. CDR3 DNA sequence: TGTGCCAGCTCACAAGGTGCGGGCCGCGGGGTGGAAGCTTTCTTT. It translates to CASSQGAGRGVEAFF.

The chain carries TRBV2 and TRBJ2-7; D perhaps matches TRBD2 (6 bases). V lost 8 bases and J lost 7, with 12 bases in between. The CDR3 extends over 11 amino acids. Looked up from germline, CDR1 is SNHLY and CDR2 is FYNNEI. Written as DNA, the CDR3 is TGTGCCAGCGGCCTTGGGGGGGAGCAGTACTTC. It yields the protein CASGLGGEQYF.

The chain has TRBV21-1 and TRBJ2-2; the table's D call of TRBD1 was not tested on the DNA. TRBV21-1 represents a pseudogene. This CDR3 is 16 amino acids long. The CDR3 loop reads CASLRRTTRDTGELFF. The CDR3 coding sequence is TGTGCCAGCCTGAGAAGGACCACCAGGGACACCGGGGAGCTGTTTTTT.

This clone was seen a single time. The chain links TRBV10-2 to TRBJ2-5, with D possibly being TRBD2 (6 bases). Germline-derived CDR1 and CDR2 are WSHSY and SAAADI. V lost 6 bases, J lost 1 base, and 9 bases lay in between. The CDR3 is 13 amino acids. In DNA, the CDR3 is TGCGCCAGCAGGGGGGGACCCCAAGAGACCCAGTACTTC. It is translated as CASRGGPQETQYF.

The chain joins TRBV27 to TRBJ2-5; D is unresolved. The DNA matches TRBJ2-7 better at its end, which makes the J call doubtful. The germline V gene encodes CDR1 MNHEY and CDR2 SMNVEV (reference sequence). The CDR3 spans 13 residues. The CDR3: CASSFNAVYEQYF. The CDR3 DNA reads as TGTGCCAGCAGTTTCAATGCGGTTTACGAGCAGTACTTC.

The chain joins TRBV19 to TRBJ2-1; TRBD2 agrees at 9 bases. Germline V gene data show CDR1 as LNHDA and CDR2 as SQIVND (reference sequence). CDR3 length: 15 residues. The junction had 6 bases not matched to a gene; V was cut back by 2 bases and J by 7 bases. The CDR3 nucleotides are TGTGCCAGTAGTATACTAGCGGGGTCTAGGAATGAGCAGTTCTTC. The encoded protein is CASSILAGSRNEQFF.

V gene TRBV4-1 combines with J gene TRBJ1-6; D not resolved. The CDR3 consists of 11 residues. The V gene's germline CDR1 is MGHRA and CDR2 YSYEKL. Trimming took 1 base from V and 14 from J, leaving 6 bases between them. Here the CDR3 reads CASSQGGALHF. Written as DNA, the CDR3 is TGCGCCAGCAGCCAAGGAGGAGCCCTCCACTTT.

Note on this clone: Other nucleotide sequences from this sample produce the same CDR3. The J gene is TRBJ1-1, the V gene TRBV6-6; TRBD1 matches 7 bases. This CDR3 has 14 residues. In germline, CDR1 is MNHNY, CDR2 SVGAGI (reference sequence). Trimming took 7 bases from V and 5 from J; bases not matched to a gene: 10. This CDR3 reads CASTTDRKNTEAFF. The DNA of the CDR3 is TGTGCCAGCACCACGGACAGGAAGAATACTGAAGCTTTCTTT.

This rearrangement joins TRBV1 to TRBJ1-3. TRBV1 is classified as a pseudogene. The CDR3 length is 17 residues. CDR3: CTSSQVFFPGSGNTIYF. The CDR3 nucleotides read TGCACCAGCAGCCAAGTCTTCTTTCCGGGGTCTGGAAACACCATATATTTT.

This clone was counted a single time. In DNA, the CDR3 is TGTGCCAGCAGCTTTAACAGGATCTACGAGCAGTACTTC. This sequence encodes CASSFNRIYEQYF. The genes are TRBV7-2 and TRBJ2-7; maybe TRBD1 (5 bases). There are 13 residues in the CDR3. Trimming left V 3 bases short and J 3 bases short, with 9 bases between. Germline V lookup: CDR1 SGHTA, CDR2 FQGNSA.

V usage is TRBV20-1 and J usage is TRBJ1-2, with D unclear. Trimming removed 7 bases from V and 3 bases from J, with 9 bases in between. This CDR3 comprises 11 residues. The germline V gene encodes CDR1 DFQATT and CDR2 SNEGSKA (reference sequence). The CDR3 DNA reads as TGCAGTGGCCAGGAGGACTATGGCTACACCTTC. Translation gives CSGQEDYGYTF.

This CDR3 is CASSQPDRGFEKLFF. CDR3 nucleotides: TGCGCCAGCAGCCAACCGGACAGAGGCTTTGAAAAACTGTTTTTT. This chain uses TRBV4-1 with TRBJ1-4, with D possibly being TRBD1 (6 bases). Trimming took 2 bases from V and 7 from J, leaving 14 bases between them. CDR3 length: 15 residues. Germline values: CDR1 MGHRA, CDR2 YSYEKL.

This clone showed up just a few times. Other DNA sequences in the same sample also yield this CDR3. This chain connects TRBV7-3 to TRBJ1-1; no clear D gene. Germline V gene sequence: CDR1 SGHTA, CDR2 FQGTGA. The CDR3 totals 13 residues. V was shortened by 3 bases and J by 1 base, with 6 bases between the two germline ends. In nucleotides, the CDR3 is TGTGCCAGCAGCTTCCAGGAGAACACTGAAGCTTTCTTT. Translated: CASSFQENTEAFF.

This clone was seen more than once but under ten times. V gene TRBV2 combines with J gene TRBJ1-5; 11 nucleotides agree with TRBD1. CDR3 length: 15 amino acids. V was pared by 4 bases and J by 5 bases, with 4 bases of the junction left unmatched. Germline lookup yields CDR1 SNHLY and CDR2 FYNNEI. The DNA of the CDR3 is TGTGCCAGCAGTGGGACAGGGGGCTTTTATCAGCCCCAGCATTTT. Translated, it gives CASSGTGGFYQPQHF.

The rearrangement uses TRBV7-2 and TRBJ1-5; D gene unclear. There are 13 residues in the CDR3. Germline assignment: CDR1 SGHTA and CDR2 FQGNSA. Trimming pared 6 bases from V and 7 bases from J, leaving 13 bases between. In DNA form, the CDR3 reads TGTGCCAGCAGTTTCCTTAGTTTGCAGCCCCAGCATTTT. It encodes CASSFLSLQPQHF.

The V call is TRBV4-1, the J call TRBJ1-5; D is unresolved. The V gene lost 1 base and the J gene lost 4 bases, with 17 bases spanning the gap. The length of the CDR3 is 17 residues. CDR1 and CDR2 (germline): MGHRA, YSYEKL. CDR3 DNA sequence: TGCGCCAGCAGCCAAGTAGGTCTGGGCCAGTCAAATCAGCCCCAGCATTTT. Its translation: CASSQVGLGQSNQPQHF.

Only a few counts were recorded for this clone. The chain uses TRBV30 and TRBJ1-3; D ambiguous. Trimming shortened V by 0 bases and J by 0 bases, and 3 bases separated the two germline ends. The CDR3 length is 13 residues. The germline CDR1 and CDR2 sequences are GTSNPN and SVGIG (reference sequence). Here the CDR3 DNA reads TGTGCCTGGAGTGTCAGCTCTGGAAACACCATATATTTT. Residues: CAWSVSSGNTIYF.

J is TRBJ1-2 and V is TRBV5-8; D gene uncertain. CDR1 is SGHTS, CDR2 YDEGEE, per germline. The CDR3 has 13 residues. Trimming pared 4 bases from V and 8 bases from J, leaving 15 bases between. CDR3 sequence: CASSPRGAEGYTF. In DNA, the CDR3 is TGTGCCAGCAGCCCCCGGGGTGCAGAGGGCTACACCTTC.

The V and J genes are TRBV5-1 and TRBJ2-7, with a tentative D call TRBD1 (5 bases). Trimming removed 2 bases from V and 2 bases from J, with 11 bases in between. This CDR3 comprises 14 residues. CDR1 and CDR2 from the germline V gene are SGHRS and YFSETQ. In DNA form, the CDR3 reads TGCGCCAGCAGCTTTTCGACGGACACCTACGAGCAGTACTTC. Encoded protein: CASSFSTDTYEQYF.

J is TRBJ2-7 and V is TRBV7-9; D is possibly TRBD1 (5 bases). The germline V gene has CDR1 SEHNR and CDR2 FQNEAQ (reference sequence). V lost 3 bases, J lost 3 bases, and 12 bases lay in between. CDR3 size: 14 residues. The CDR3, as DNA: TGTGCCAGCAGCTTCCAGGGTTCCCACTACGAGCAGTACTTC. It specifies CASSFQGSHYEQYF.